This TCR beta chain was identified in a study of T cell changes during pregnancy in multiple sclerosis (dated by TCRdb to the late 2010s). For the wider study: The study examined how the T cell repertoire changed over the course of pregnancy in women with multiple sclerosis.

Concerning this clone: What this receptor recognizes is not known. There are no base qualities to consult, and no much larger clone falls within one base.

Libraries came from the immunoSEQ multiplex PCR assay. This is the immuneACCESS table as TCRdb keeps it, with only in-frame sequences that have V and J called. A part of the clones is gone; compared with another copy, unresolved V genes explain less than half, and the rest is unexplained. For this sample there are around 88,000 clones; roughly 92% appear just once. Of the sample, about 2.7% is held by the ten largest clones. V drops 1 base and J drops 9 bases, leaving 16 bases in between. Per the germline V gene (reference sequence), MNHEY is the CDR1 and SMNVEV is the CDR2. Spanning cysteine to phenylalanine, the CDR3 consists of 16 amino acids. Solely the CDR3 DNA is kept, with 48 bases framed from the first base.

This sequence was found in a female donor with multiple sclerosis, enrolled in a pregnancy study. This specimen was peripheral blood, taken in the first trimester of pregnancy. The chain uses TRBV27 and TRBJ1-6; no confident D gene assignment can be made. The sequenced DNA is TGTGCCAGCAGTTTATTGCCCGAGTTCACTATTTCACCCCTCCACTTT. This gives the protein CASSLLPEFTISPLHF.